What follows are 9 T cell receptor beta chains derived from one specimen sequenced in a study of shared clonotypes between healthy human individuals. Some clones are missing from TCRdb's copy, which holds only in-frame ones; the method was immunoSEQ multiplex PCR. Of some 2,000,000 clones detected, 95% appear once; the ten largest clones hold roughly 0.13%. The sample was naive CD4+ T cells sorted from blood. The subset was: CD45RA+ positively selected. These receptors originate from a man aged 18-30 years in good health.

The CDR3 loop reads CAISESDTGSTDTQYF. The DNA for the CDR3 is TGTGCCATCAGTGAGTCGGATACGGGGAGCACAGATACGCAGTATTTT. This sequence joins TRBV10-3 and TRBJ2-3; weak D call: TRBD2 (5 bases). CDR1 is ENHRY and CDR2 is SYGVKD in the germline V gene. CDR3 length equals 16 residues. V was pared by 0 bases and J by 0 bases, with 10 bases between.

Worth noting for this clone: The sample holds other DNA sequences that translate to the same CDR3. The chain is built from TRBV30 and TRBJ1-3; no reliable D call. The CDR3 sequence is 14 residues long. Trimming removed 0 bases at V and 0 bases at J, with 6 bases between. The germline gives CDR1 GTSNPN, CDR2 SVGIG (reference sequence). Here the CDR3 DNA reads TGTGCCTGGAGTGTCAGAAGCTCTGGAAACACCATATATTTT. As protein: CAWSVRSSGNTIYF.

The chain uses TRBV19 and TRBJ1-5; D ambiguous. V gave up 6 bases and J gave up 1 base, with 7 bases separating them. The CDR3 covers 13 residues. Per the germline V gene, CDR1 is LNHDA and CDR2 is SQIVND (reference sequence). CDR3 coding DNA: TGTGCCAGTAGATTGGAAAGCAATCAGCCCCAGCATTTT. Translated: CASRLESNQPQHF. Complete variable domain (other parts from reference TRBV19 and TRBJ1-5): DGGITQSPKYLFRKEGQNVTLSCEQNLNHDAMYWYRQDPGQGLRLIYYSQIVNDFQKGDIAEGYSVSREKKESFPLTVTSAQKNPTAFYLCASRLESNQPQHFGDGTRLSIL.

The chain links TRBV5-5 to TRBJ1-1, with a possible D match to TRBD1 (5 bases). V was pared by 4 bases and J by 1 base, with 17 bases between. Germline values: CDR1 SGHKS, CDR2 YYEKEE (reference sequence). CDR3 size: 16 residues. The CDR3: CASSEGPNGRNTEAFF. The CDR3 nucleotides read TGTGCCAGCAGCGAGGGGCCTAATGGAAGGAACACTGAAGCTTTCTTT.

This chain connects TRBV27 to TRBJ1-2; TRBD1 is a possible D gene (5 bases). Germline CDR1 is MNHEY and CDR2 is SMNVEV (reference sequence). This CDR3 has 13 residues. With 8 bases removed from V and 6 bases from J, the gap between germline ends came to 16 bases. As DNA, the CDR3 is TGTGCCAGCGGACCTCAGGGTTCCAATGGCTACACCTTC. This codes for CASGPQGSNGYTF.

A remark on this clone: Other DNA variants within this sample encode the same CDR3. The chain joins TRBV18 to TRBJ2-3; D call uncertain. There are 11 residues in the CDR3. Looked up from germline, CDR1 is KGHSH and CDR2 is LQKENI. Trimming stripped 3 bases from V and 5 bases from J, with 3 bases between. The CDR3 coding sequence is TGTGCCAGCTCACCTGTAGATACGCAGTATTTT. Translation: CASSPVDTQYF.

Remarks on this clone: The sample carries other DNA sequences with the same CDR3. The chain joins TRBV9 to TRBJ1-2, with D possibly matching TRBD1 (6 bases). Germline CDR1 and CDR2: SGDLS and YYNGEE. V shed 3 bases and J shed 3 bases, with 6 bases lying between them. The CDR3 runs to 12 residues. The CDR3 nucleotides read TGTGCCAGCAGCGAGGGGGACTATGGCTACACCTTC. Translating gives CASSEGDYGYTF. The whole variable domain, remainder taken from reference TRBV9 and TRBJ1-2, is DSGVTQTPKHLITATGQRVTLRCSPRSGDLSVYWYQQSLDQGLQFLIQYYNGEERAKGNILERFSAQQFPDLHSELNLSSLELGDSALYFCASSEGDYGYTFGSGTRLTVV.

The count of this clone is one. The genes are TRBV28 and TRBJ2-5; D possibly corresponds to TRBD1 (5 bases). Trimming took off 10 bases at V and 0 bases at J, with 12 bases between the two ends. CDR3 length: 13 amino acids. Germline assignment: CDR1 MDHEN and CDR2 SYDVKM. The CDR3 region has the DNA TGTGCCACCCTAACGGACAACCAAGAGACCCAGTACTTC. Its protein product is CATLTDNQETQYF.

The rearrangement links TRBV15 to TRBJ2-1; D might be TRBD1 (6 bases). The germline gives CDR1 LNHNV, CDR2 YYDKDF (reference sequence). The CDR3 has 10 residues. V lost 11 bases and J lost 6, with 8 bases in between. DNA of the CDR3: TGTGCCGTACAGGGCAATGAGCAGTTCTTC. Amino acid sequence: CAVQGNEQFF. Using reference TRBV15 and TRBJ2-1 for the parts outside the CDR3, the full variable domain is DAMVIQNPRYQVTQFGKPVTLSCSQTLNHNVMYWYQQKSSQAPKLLFHYYDKDFNNEADTPDNFQSRRPNTSFCFLDIRSPGLGDTAMYLCAVQGNEQFFGPGTRLTVL.